These 25 T cell receptor beta chains were sequenced from one sample in a study of Graves' ophthalmopathy and Graves' hyperthyroidism. Amplification of the TCR beta CDR3 regions used RNA transcripts (as template). A first-round RT-PCR used HTBI primers, followed by a second-round multiplex PCR. TCRdb re-derived calls from the multiplex PCR reads in MiXCR, one entry per CDR3 protein. Here the sample spans 580,000 or so distinct CDR3 sequences, approximately 35% being singletons. The sequencing sample was made of peripheral blood or thyroid tissue (not recorded which). The receptors were sampled from an adult man with Graves' hyperthyroidism.

CDR3 DNA: TGCAGTGCGGACAGGGTCAATCAGCCCCAGTACTTC. As protein: CSADRVNQPQYF. The chain employs TRBV20-1 and TRBJ2-5, with 8 positions matching TRBD1. CDR3 size: 12 residues. Per the germline V gene, CDR1 is DFQATT and CDR2 is SNEGSKA (reference sequence). The ends lost 6 bases at V and 9 bases at J; junction bases unmatched: 9.

This clonotype was counted between two and nine times. The chain joins TRBV28 to TRBJ1-4; TRBD1 matches at 7 bases. CDR1 is MDHEN, CDR2 SYDVKM, per germline. Trimming removed 6 bases from V and 5 bases from J; junction bases left unmatched: 9. CDR3 size: 15 residues. The DNA of the CDR3 is TGTGCCAGCAGCCGACCGGGACAGCTGAATGAAAAACTGTTTTTT. It codes for CASSRPGQLNEKLFF.

The rearrangement uses TRBV27 and TRBJ2-7, with 8 bases that match TRBD1. This CDR3 comprises 14 residues. V trimming: 5 bases; J trimming: 2 bases; junction bases outside the gene matches: 5. CDR1 is MNHEY and CDR2 is SMNVEV in the germline V gene (reference sequence). The CDR3 reads CASSNGQGPYEQYF. The CDR3 DNA follows: TGTGCCAGCAGTAACGGACAGGGACCCTACGAGCAGTACTTC.

This clonotype was found many times. V gene TRBV5-1 combines with J gene TRBJ2-5; D is tentatively TRBD1 or TRBD2 (5 bases each). This CDR3 comprises 15 residues. Germline CDR1 reads SGHRS; CDR2 reads YFSETQ. V was pared by 5 bases and J by 5 bases, with 19 bases between. The CDR3 bases are TGCGCCAGCAGTGTTTGGGGATCGAGGGACGAGACCCAGTACTTC. Translation: CASSVWGSRDETQYF.

As concerns this clonotype: A read error may be the cause here, since a much bigger clone is one base away. The V and J genes are TRBV7-9 and TRBJ1-1, with D possibly matching TRBD1 (6 bases). Germline V lookup: CDR1 SEHNR, CDR2 FQNEAQ (reference sequence). The germline V and J ends were trimmed by 0 bases and 9 bases, with 14 bases remaining between them. CDR3 length: 14 residues. The CDR3 is CASSLAGGGNKAFF. Here the CDR3 DNA reads TGTGCCAGCAGCTTAGCGGGCGGGGGCAATAAAGCTTTCTTT.

This clonotype occurred a few times. This chain joins TRBV4-1 and TRBJ2-5, with 11 bases aligning to TRBD2. Trimming removed 2 bases from V and 5 bases from J; junction bases left unmatched: 10. CDR3 size: 17 residues. Germline V gene sequence: CDR1 MGHRA, CDR2 YSYEKL. CDR3 amino acids: CASSQPSGGTLRETQYF. Here the CDR3 DNA reads TGCGCCAGCAGCCAACCTAGCGGGGGGACTCTCAGGGAGACCCAGTACTTC.

This clonotype occurred a few times. Written as DNA, the CDR3 is TGCGCCAGCAGCTTTAGAGATACGCAGTATTTT. Translated, it gives CASSFRDTQYF. The rearrangement links TRBV5-1 to TRBJ2-3; no firm D call. The germline V gene encodes CDR1 SGHRS and CDR2 YFSETQ. The CDR3 has 11 residues. V lost 2 bases to trimming and J lost 5 bases, with 3 bases between them.

V usage is TRBV12-3 or TRBV12-4 and J usage is TRBJ2-5; D may be TRBD2 (6 bases). The CDR3 extends over 15 amino acids. V was cut by 3 bases and J by 2 bases, with 13 bases left in between. CDR3 sequence reads: CASSLEEGAQETQYF. CDR3 DNA: TGTGCCAGCAGTTTGGAGGAGGGCGCTCAAGAGACCCAGTACTTC.

This clonotype was observed many times. This chain connects TRBV20-1 to TRBJ2-2, with D perhaps matching TRBD2 (6 bases). CDR3 length: 14 amino acids. In germline, CDR1 is DFQATT, CDR2 SNEGSKA (reference sequence). The germline V and J ends were trimmed by 4 bases and 6 bases, with 15 bases remaining between them. CDR3 in amino acids: CSAKGGVASGELFF. CDR3 nucleotides: TGCAGTGCTAAAGGAGGGGTGGCGTCCGGGGAGCTGTTTTTT.

The rearrangement uses TRBV29-1 and TRBJ2-3; no clear D gene. This CDR3 spans 16 amino acids. V lost 4 bases, J lost 0 bases, and 17 bases lay in between. CDR1 and CDR2 (germline): SQVTM, ANQGSEA. CDR3 DNA: TGCAGCGTTGTGGAACAGCCCACTCTTAGCACAGATACGCAGTATTTT. It codes for CSVVEQPTLSTDTQYF.

This clonotype was seen a few times. The chain employs TRBV4-2 and TRBJ1-1; no definite D call. This CDR3 has 15 amino acids. V was cut by 0 bases and J by 4 bases, with 12 bases left in between. Germline-derived CDR1 and CDR2 are LGHNA and YNFKEQ. CDR3 sequence (DNA): TGTGCCAGCAGCCAAGAGGCGCAGCGGGGCACTGAAGCTTTCTTT. Translation gives CASSQEAQRGTEAFF.

This clonotype was counted only a few times. This chain uses TRBV10-3 with TRBJ1-1, with D unclear. V lost 4 bases, J lost 3 bases, and 9 bases lay in between. Germline CDR1 ENHRY, CDR2 SYGVKD. CDR3 length: 13 residues. The DNA of the CDR3 is TGTGCCATCAGTGGGGCGAGGGACACTGAAGCTTTCTTT. The encoded protein is CAISGARDTEAFF.

Only a few counts were recorded for this clonotype. This chain links TRBV19 with TRBJ2-7; perhaps TRBD1 as D (6 bases). The CDR3 loop spans 15 amino acids. The ends were cut back, 3 bases at V and 0 bases at J, with 12 bases in the middle. Germline V gene lookup returns CDR1 LNHDA and CDR2 SQIVND (reference sequence). The CDR3 region has the DNA TGTGCCAGTAGTATTGAAGGGGGAAGCTCCTACGAGCAGTACTTC. This encodes CASSIEGGSSYEQYF. The entire variable domain, with the rest obtained from reference TRBV19 and TRBJ2-7, is as follows: DGGITQSPKYLFRKEGQNVTLSCEQNLNHDAMYWYRQDPGQGLRLIYYSQIVNDFQKGDIAEGYSVSREKKESFPLTVTSAQKNPTAFYLCASSIEGGSSYEQYFGPGTRLTVT.

The chain employs TRBV7-6 and TRBJ1-1; D is uncertain. CDR1 SGHVS and CDR2 FNYEAQ come from the germline V gene. Trimming shortened V by 5 bases and J by 3 bases, and 13 bases separated the two germline ends. This CDR3 is 14 amino acids long. CDR3 sequence reads: CASSHNRGDTEAFF. CDR3 sequence (DNA): TGTGCCAGCAGCCACAACCGCGGGGACACTGAAGCTTTCTTT.

The chain joins TRBV2 to TRBJ2-5, with 8 bases fitting TRBD1. Germline V lookup: CDR1 SNHLY, CDR2 FYNNEI. This CDR3 contains 13 residues. V lost 4 bases, J lost 6 bases, and 4 bases stayed unmatched. The CDR3 DNA follows: TGTGCCAGCAGTGTTACAGGGGGGAAGACCCAGTACTTC. Amino acid sequence: CASSVTGGKTQYF.

The chain joins TRBV4-1 to TRBJ1-2; tentatively, D is TRBD1 (5 bases). Per germline, CDR1 MGHRA and CDR2 YSYEKL. There are 15 residues in the CDR3. V lost 1 base, J lost 8 bases, and 17 bases lay in between. CDR3 residues: CASSQAGGSLAGYTF. DNA of the CDR3: TGCGCCAGCAGCCAAGCGGGGGGGAGTCTGGCGGGCTACACCTTC.

Only a few counts were recorded for this clonotype. The rearrangement uses TRBV2 and TRBJ2-7, with D perhaps matching TRBD1 or TRBD2 (6 bases each). CDR1 SNHLY and CDR2 FYNNEI come from the germline V gene. Trimming took 5 bases from V and 3 from J, leaving 17 bases between them. The length of the CDR3 is 15 residues. The CDR3 bases are TGTGCCAGCAGTCTAGGGGCGGGACAACTCTACGAGCAGTACTTC. Translating gives CASSLGAGQLYEQYF.

This clonotype was observed a handful of times. The chain joins TRBV7-8 to TRBJ2-6; tentative D call: TRBD1 (6 bases). Trimming took 2 bases from V and 1 from J, leaving 12 bases between them. The CDR3 is 17 residues long. In germline, CDR1 is SGHVS, CDR2 FQNEAQ. The chain's CDR3 is CASSLRGFQSGANVLTF. CDR3 DNA: TGTGCCAGCAGCTTAAGGGGGTTTCAGTCTGGGGCCAACGTCCTGACTTTC. Full variable domain (rest looked up from reference TRBV7-8 and TRBJ2-6): GAGVSQSPRYKVAKRGQDVALRCDPISGHVSLFWYQQALGQGPEFLTYFQNEAQLDKSGLPSDRFFAERPEGSVSTLKIQRTQQEDSAVYLCASSLRGFQSGANVLTFGAGSRLTVL.

This clonotype occurred many times. The V and J genes are TRBV5-1 and TRBJ2-7; no firm D call. The CDR3 contains 13 residues. Per germline, CDR1 SGHRS and CDR2 YFSETQ. Trimming cost V 0 bases and J 4 bases, with 8 bases left between them. CDR3 amino acids: CASSLVPLYEQYF. In nucleotides, the CDR3 is TGCGCCAGCAGCTTGGTCCCCCTGTACGAGCAGTACTTC.

This clonotype was seen at least ten times. This chain uses TRBV10-3 with TRBJ1-5; D perhaps matches TRBD1 (6 bases). Germline lookup yields CDR1 ENHRY and CDR2 SYGVKD. The CDR3 loop spans 16 amino acids. V shed 10 bases and J shed 0 bases, with 19 bases lying between them. CDR3 nucleotide sequence: TGTGCCAGCAGCGACCGATCAGGGGCTAGCAATCAGCCCCAGCATTTT. Protein: CASSDRSGASNQPQHF.

A remark on this clonotype: Being one base from a much bigger clone, this may be a read error. The chain joins TRBV5-1 to TRBJ2-7, with 8 nucleotides matching TRBD1. V was clipped by 3 bases and J by 3 bases; unmatched bases: 8. From germline, CDR1 is SGHRS and CDR2 YFSETQ. This CDR3 is 15 amino acids long. Here the CDR3 reads CASSSSGGQGYEQYF. The CDR3 DNA reads as TGCGCCAGCAGCTCAAGTGGTGGACAGGGCTACGAGCAGTACTTC.

This rearrangement joins TRBV7-3 to TRBJ2-7; TRBD1 aligns across 7 bases. The V gene's germline CDR1 is SGHTA and CDR2 FQGTGA. The CDR3 spans 16 residues. J was trimmed by 7 bases and V by 5 bases; bases with no gene match: 17. CDR3 sequence reads: CASSLEPGQSTGEQYF. The CDR3 DNA reads TGTGCCAGCAGCCTCGAACCGGGACAGAGTACGGGGGAGCAGTACTTC. The full variable domain, completed using reference TRBV7-3 and TRBJ2-7, is GAGVSQTPSNKVTEKGKYVELRCDPISGHTALYWYRQSLGQGPEFLIYFQGTGAADDSGLPNDRFFAVRPEGSVSTLKIQRTERGDSAVYLCASSLEPGQSTGEQYFGPGTRLTVT.

This chain connects TRBV5-1 to TRBJ2-3; D is uncertain. Trimming took off 4 bases at V and 5 bases at J, with 14 bases between the two ends. Looked up from germline, CDR1 is SGHRS and CDR2 is YFSETQ. This CDR3 spans 14 amino acids. CDR3 sequence (DNA): TGCGCCAGCAGCCCCACCGTAACCAGAGATACGCAGTATTTT. Its protein is CASSPTVTRDTQYF.

The rearrangement joins TRBV3-1 to TRBJ2-7; D is unclear. The CDR3 contains 9 residues. Germline CDR1 LGHDT, CDR2 YNNKEL (reference sequence). V was clipped by 3 bases and J by 10 bases, with 4 bases between them. The CDR3 region is CASSHGQYF. The CDR3 DNA is TGTGCCAGCAGCCATGGCCAGTACTTC.

V usage is TRBV7-9 and J usage is TRBJ1-4; possibly TRBD1 for D (5 bases). CDR1 and CDR2 (germline): SEHNR, FQNEAQ (reference sequence). Trimming cost V 6 bases and J 11 bases, with 13 bases left between them. The CDR3 sequence is 12 residues long. This CDR3 reads CASSEGREKLFF. In DNA form, the CDR3 reads TGTGCCAGCAGTGAGGGACGAGAGAAACTGTTTTTT.